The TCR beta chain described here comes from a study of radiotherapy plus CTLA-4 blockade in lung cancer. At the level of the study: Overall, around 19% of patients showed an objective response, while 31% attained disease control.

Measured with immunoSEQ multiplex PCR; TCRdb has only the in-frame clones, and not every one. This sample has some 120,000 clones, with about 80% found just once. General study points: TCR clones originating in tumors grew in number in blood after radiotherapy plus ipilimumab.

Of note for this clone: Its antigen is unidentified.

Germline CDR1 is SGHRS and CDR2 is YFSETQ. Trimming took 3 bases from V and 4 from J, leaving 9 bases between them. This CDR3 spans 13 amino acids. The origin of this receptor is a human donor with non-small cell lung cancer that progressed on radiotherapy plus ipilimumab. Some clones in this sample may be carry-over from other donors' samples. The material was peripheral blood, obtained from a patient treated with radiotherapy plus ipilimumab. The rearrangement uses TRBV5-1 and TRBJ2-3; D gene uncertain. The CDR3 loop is CASSSTLADTQYF. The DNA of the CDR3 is TGCGCCAGCAGCTCGACGTTGGCAGATACGCAGTATTTT.